A single sample is the source of the 22 T cell receptor beta chains below, sequenced in a study of blood T cell repertoires in COVID-19. Produced via immunoSEQ multiplex PCR; TCRdb's table is partial and in-frame only. The sample lists 300,000 to 450,000 clones, roughly 86% occurring once. The specimen was peripheral blood. All receptors derive from a woman aged 25 to 39 with COVID-19, enrolled during active disease.

The rearrangement uses TRBV10-3 and TRBJ2-5; D unclear. Germline assignment: CDR1 ENHRY and CDR2 SYGVKD. V lost 0 bases, J lost 5 bases, and 7 bases lay in between. This CDR3 contains 13 residues. Here the CDR3 reads CAISESGEETQYF. Here the CDR3 DNA reads TGTGCCATCAGTGAGTCGGGCGAGGAGACCCAGTACTTC.

The chain has TRBV28 and TRBJ2-7; 10 nucleotides line up with TRBD2. Unmatched junction bases numbered 4, after V lost 2 bases and J lost 3 bases. The V gene's germline CDR1 is MDHEN and CDR2 SYDVKM. The CDR3 has 15 amino acids. Written as DNA, the CDR3 is TGTGCCAGCAGTTTACCGGTAGCGGGAGGCTACGAGCAGTACTTC. Protein product: CASSLPVAGGYEQYF.

V and J are TRBV9 and TRBJ2-2, with D unresolved. The CDR3 has 14 residues. Germline assignment: CDR1 SGDLS and CDR2 YYNGEE. The ends were cut back, 1 base at V and 5 bases at J, with 9 bases in the middle. CDR3 in amino acids: CASSVTPGTGELFF. Here the CDR3 DNA reads TGTGCCAGCAGCGTAACCCCCGGGACCGGGGAGCTGTTTTTT.

This clone appeared a single time. V usage is TRBV5-1 and J usage is TRBJ2-5; weak D call: TRBD2 (5 bases). The V end lost 4 bases, the J end lost 4 bases, and 23 bases lay between the germline ends. There are 17 residues in the CDR3. Germline CDR1 and CDR2: SGHRS and YFSETQ. The CDR3: CASSPTPPGTTGETQYF. CDR3 bases: TGCGCCAGCAGCCCCACCCCTCCGGGAACAACGGGAGAGACCCAGTACTTC.

The V call is TRBV9, the J call TRBJ2-7; 9 positions match TRBD1. This CDR3 has 14 amino acids. Germline lookup yields CDR1 SGDLS and CDR2 YYNGEE. Losses at the gene ends were 3 bases for V and 5 bases for J; bases not matched to a gene: 6. The CDR3 loop is CASSGTGARNEQYF. CDR3 DNA sequence: TGTGCCAGCAGCGGGACAGGGGCGAGGAACGAGCAGTACTTC. Filled out from reference TRBV9 and TRBJ2-7, the complete variable domain reads DSGVTQTPKHLITATGQRVTLRCSPRSGDLSVYWYQQSLDQGLQFLIQYYNGEERAKGNILERFSAQQFPDLHSELNLSSLELGDSALYFCASSGTGARNEQYFGPGTRLTVT.

This clone came up once. This chain connects TRBV7-2 to TRBJ1-3; D not certain. Germline V gives CDR1 SGHTA, CDR2 FQGNSA. Trimming cost V 6 bases and J 0 bases, with 15 bases left between them. The length of the CDR3 is 16 residues. The DNA for the CDR3 is TGTGCCAGCAGTCCCTTTGGGCGAAGCTCTGGAAACACCATATATTTT. Protein sequence: CASSPFGRSSGNTIYF.

The chain is built from TRBV6-6 and TRBJ1-1, with no clear D. CDR3 size: 15 residues. Germline assignment: CDR1 MNHNY and CDR2 SVGAGI (reference sequence). Deletions cut 1 base from V and 1 base from J, with 10 bases between. As DNA, the CDR3 is TGTGCCAGCAGTTACTTGGGCCGTGGGAACACTGAAGCTTTCTTT. The encoded protein is CASSYLGRGNTEAFF.

The V call is TRBV4-3, the J call TRBJ2-7; no reliable D call. CDR3 length: 16 amino acids. Per germline, CDR1 LGHNA and CDR2 YSLEER. Trimming took 1 base from V and 0 from J, leaving 13 bases between them. The CDR3, as DNA: TGCGCCAGCAGCCAAGTTTTGTGGAGTATCTCCTACGAGCAGTACTTC. Amino acid sequence: CASSQVLWSISYEQYF.

V and J are TRBV9 and TRBJ2-2, with TRBD1 identical over 8 bases. The V gene's germline CDR1 is SGDLS and CDR2 YYNGEE. The CDR3 runs 17 residues. V was clipped by 3 bases and J by 1 base; unmatched bases: 8. CDR3 bases: TGTGCCAGCAGCGATATACCGGACAGGGTGAACACCGGGGAGCTGTTTTTT. Residues: CASSDIPDRVNTGELFF.

In this sample, this clone turned up once. DNA for the CDR3: TGTGCCAGCAGCCGGGACAGTAATGAAAAACTGTTTTTT. As protein: CASSRDSNEKLFF. The rearrangement uses TRBV7-8 and TRBJ1-4; 7 bases are shared with TRBD1. This CDR3 spans 13 amino acids. CDR1 is SGHVS, CDR2 FQNEAQ, per germline. With V trimmed by 5 bases and J by 4 bases, 1 base remained unmatched.

CDR3 DNA sequence: TGTGCCAGCAGCGTTGGCTATCAGCCCCAGCATTTT. This encodes CASSVGYQPQHF. The chain combines TRBV7-9 with TRBJ1-5; D is ambiguous. V dropped 5 bases and J dropped 5 bases, with 7 bases sitting between them. Germline CDR1 is SEHNR and CDR2 is FQNEAQ (reference sequence). This CDR3 comprises 12 residues.

V and J are TRBV5-5 and TRBJ1-3; D call uncertain. The germline CDR1 and CDR2 sequences are SGHKS and YYEKEE (reference sequence). V was clipped by 2 bases and J by 0 bases, with 6 bases between them. This CDR3 contains 14 residues. The CDR3 sequence is CASSFTDSGNTIYF. In DNA, the CDR3 is TGTGCCAGCAGCTTCACAGACTCTGGAAACACCATATATTTT.

The sample holds one count of this clone. This chain links TRBV7-2 with TRBJ2-7; a possible D gene is TRBD1 (7 bases). The CDR3 runs to 15 residues. Germline lookup yields CDR1 SGHTA and CDR2 FQGNSA. Trimming removed 4 bases from V and 7 bases from J, with 20 bases in between. The DNA for the CDR3 is TGTGCCAGCAGCTCGGGCGGGACAGCGCGTCGGGAGCAGTACTTC. It specifies CASSSGGTARREQYF.

The chain recombines TRBV19 with TRBJ2-2; 14 positions match TRBD2. V trimming: 7 bases; J trimming: 1 base; junction bases outside the gene matches: 5. The CDR3 covers 17 residues. CDR1 is LNHDA, CDR2 SQIVND, per germline (reference sequence). The CDR3 sequence: CASIRGTSGRNTGELFF. The DNA for the CDR3 is TGTGCCAGTATTAGAGGGACTAGCGGGAGGAACACCGGGGAGCTGTTTTTT.

This sequence joins TRBV5-1 and TRBJ2-1, with D hard to call. Trimming removed 2 bases at V and 2 bases at J, with 8 bases between. CDR1 SGHRS and CDR2 YFSETQ come from the germline V gene. This CDR3 region has 14 residues. The CDR3: CASSFERPYNEQFF. The CDR3 DNA reads as TGCGCCAGCAGCTTCGAGCGTCCCTACAATGAGCAGTTCTTC.

CDR3 amino acids: CASSEMIGGNQPQHF. The CDR3 DNA reads as TGTGCCAGCAGTGAAATGATTGGGGGGAATCAGCCCCAGCATTTT. The chain links TRBV2 to TRBJ1-5, with D possibly TRBD1 on 5 matching bases. Trimming stripped 2 bases from V and 4 bases from J, with 12 bases between. Germline assignment: CDR1 SNHLY and CDR2 FYNNEI. The CDR3 is 15 residues long.

This sequence joins TRBV28 and TRBJ2-3; D possibly corresponds to TRBD2 (7 bases). From germline, CDR1 is MDHEN and CDR2 SYDVKM. This CDR3 spans 16 amino acids. V was trimmed by 4 bases and J by 4 bases, leaving 18 bases between them. The CDR3 loop is CASSSRGGGGADTQYF. The CDR3 DNA sequence: TGTGCCAGCAGTTCCCGGGGAGGGGGTGGGGCAGATACGCAGTATTTT.

This chain uses TRBV5-8 with TRBJ2-3, with 9 bases that match TRBD2. Germline assignment: CDR1 SGHTS and CDR2 YDEGEE. Trimming cost V 4 bases and J 4 bases; bases outside gene matches: 13. This CDR3 comprises 17 residues. For the CDR3, the DNA is TGTGCCAGCAGCCGGTTTGGCGGGAGGGCCCTGGCAGATACGCAGTATTTT. This codes for CASSRFGGRALADTQYF.

V and J are TRBV5-5 and TRBJ1-4; D is perhaps TRBD1 (6 bases). V was pared by 0 bases and J by 7 bases, with 16 bases between. In germline, CDR1 is SGHKS, CDR2 YYEKEE (reference sequence). The CDR3 length is 16 residues. The CDR3 sequence is CASSLATQGLGEKLFF. The CDR3 DNA reads TGTGCCAGCAGCTTGGCGACGCAGGGGCTGGGTGAAAAACTGTTTTTT.

This clone was recorded only once. The chain combines TRBV27 with TRBJ2-7; 12 bases agree with TRBD2. J lost 4 bases, V lost 5 bases, and 15 bases had no gene match. The CDR3 runs 18 residues. The germline gives CDR1 MNHEY, CDR2 SMNVEV (reference sequence). The CDR3 here is CASSLEGASGRAGYEQYF. The CDR3 nucleotides are TGTGCCAGCAGTCTAGAGGGAGCTAGCGGGAGGGCCGGGTACGAGCAGTACTTC.

The CDR3, as DNA: TGTGCCAGCAGCGTAGACCCCCACGGGGGGCCACGGTATTTT. Translating it yields CASSVDPHGGPRYF. J is TRBJ2-3 and V is TRBV9, with D possibly TRBD2 on 7 matching bases. The ends were cut back, 0 bases at V and 14 bases at J, with 19 bases in the middle. The germline CDR1 and CDR2 sequences are SGDLS and YYNGEE. The CDR3 covers 14 residues.

The rearrangement links TRBV2 to TRBJ2-1, with TRBD1 matching over 8 bases. The V segment lost 0 bases and the J segment 7 bases; nucleotides outside the gene matches: 8. The CDR3 covers 16 residues. The germline V gene has CDR1 SNHLY and CDR2 FYNNEI. CDR3 residues: CASSEALRTGRNEQFF. In DNA, the CDR3 is TGTGCCAGCAGTGAAGCGCTTAGGACAGGGCGAAATGAGCAGTTCTTC. Complete variable domain (other parts from reference TRBV2 and TRBJ2-1): EPEVTQTPSHQVTQMGQEVILRCVPISNHLYFYWYRQILGQKVEFLVSFYNNEISEKSEIFDDQFSVERPDGSNFTLKIRSTKLEDSAMYFCASSEALRTGRNEQFFGPGTRLTVL.